The present TCR beta chain was sequenced within a study of blood T cell repertoires in COVID-19. As handled by the study authors: For nucleated cells, counts were estimated from reference gene primer amplification. TCRdb's table, derived via immunoSEQ multiplex PCR, lists solely in-frame clones and lacks some. The V and J calls and clone size were taken over from that table, and D and trimming were inferred from the DNA. The sample has hundreds of thousands of clones, over 75% seen once. Germline lookup yields CDR1 SGHRS and CDR2 YFSETQ. The J segment lost 4 bases and the V segment lost 0 bases, leaving 13 bases of the junction unmatched. The CDR3 totals 19 residues. In terms of age and location, participants ranged from roughly 18 to 95 years and lived in about 25 US areas. Participants had their cohort set by participant-reported clinical history. Recovered status in Cohort 3 required two negative PCRs, clearance, or symptom resolution.

This clonotype originated in a woman in her twenties or thirties who had recovered from COVID-19. Sequenced: PBMCs or T cells enriched from blood (not recorded which). The J gene is TRBJ2-1, the V gene TRBV5-1; 10 bases fit TRBD2. The CDR3 sequence is CASSLGPSVASGGYNEQFF. The DNA of the CDR3 is TGCGCCAGCAGCTTGGGGCCGTCCGTGGCTAGCGGGGGATACAATGAGCAGTTCTTC. Full variable domain (rest looked up from reference TRBV5-1 and TRBJ2-1): KAGVTQTPRYLIKTRGQQVTLSCSPISGHRSVSWYQQTPGQGLQFLFEYFSETQRNKGNFPGRFSGRQFSNSRSEMNVSTLELGDSALYLCASSLGPSVASGGYNEQFFGPGTRLTVL.